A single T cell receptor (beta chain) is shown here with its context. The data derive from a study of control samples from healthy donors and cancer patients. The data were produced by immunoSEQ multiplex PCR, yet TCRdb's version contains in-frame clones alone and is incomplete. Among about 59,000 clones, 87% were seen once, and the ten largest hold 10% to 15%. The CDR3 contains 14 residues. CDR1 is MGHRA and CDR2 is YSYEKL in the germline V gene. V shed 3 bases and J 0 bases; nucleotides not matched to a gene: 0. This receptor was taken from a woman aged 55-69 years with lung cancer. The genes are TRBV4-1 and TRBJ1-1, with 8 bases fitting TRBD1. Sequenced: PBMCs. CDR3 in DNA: TGCGCCAGCAGCCAGGGACAGGTGAACACTGAAGCTTTCTTT. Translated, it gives CASSQGQVNTEAFF.